This T cell receptor (beta chain) was recorded in a study of shared clonotypes between healthy human individuals. General study points: Having only a few donors restricted how much genetic and exposure-history diversity was captured.

It was about 210 ng DNA, 31,000 or so T cell genomes, that sorted-subset replicate PCRs used. Assay: immunoSEQ multiplex PCR; the TCRdb copy retains only in-frame clones and omits some. This table holds some 580,000 clones, nearly 98% found once. The germline CDR1 and CDR2 sequences are MNHEY and SMNVEV (reference sequence). CDR3 size: 11 residues. After removal of 7 bases from V and 10 bases from J, the junction contained 4 bases not matched to a gene. Cells designated naive CD8 were CD45RO-negative and were positively selected for CCR7, with terminally differentiated effector memory CD45RA+ cells excluded. Comments on this clone: No antigen is known for it.

The chain links TRBV27 to TRBJ2-1; TRBD2 matches at 7 bases. Sequenced input: naive CD8+ T cells sorted from blood. The source of this sequence is a man younger than 40 in good health. The CDR3 here is CASNGAGEQFF. The CDR3 coding sequence is TGTGCCAGCAATGGAGCGGGAGAGCAGTTCTTC.